Following are 26 T cell receptor beta chains from one sample sequenced in a study of blood T cell repertoires in COVID-19. Sequencing was performed with immunoSEQ multiplex PCR; in TCRdb, only in-frame clones are kept and a portion is missing. The sample carries about 240,000 clones, approximately 80% recorded once. Source material: peripheral blood. The source is a woman of 80 years or more with acute or convalescent COVID-19.

The chain carries TRBV7-9 and TRBJ2-1; 12 bases are a match to TRBD1. The junction had 2 bases not matched to a gene; V was cut back by 5 bases and J by 6 bases. From germline, CDR1 is SEHNR and CDR2 FQNEAQ (reference sequence). CDR3 length equals 14 residues. CDR3 protein: CASSLGQGANEQFF. The CDR3 coding sequence is TGTGCCAGCAGCCTGGGACAGGGGGCCAATGAGCAGTTCTTC.

This clone has a single count. V is TRBV20-1 and J is TRBJ2-3, with 7 bases lining up with TRBD2. CDR3 size: 16 residues. Germline CDR1 reads DFQATT; CDR2 reads SNEGSKA (reference sequence). V dropped 3 bases and J dropped 2; count of bases not matched to a gene: 11. The CDR3 DNA sequence: TGCAGTGCTAGTCCAGTTGGGACTACCGCCACAGATACGCAGTATTTT. Translation gives CSASPVGTTATDTQYF.

V is TRBV3-1 (or the pseudogene TRBV3-2) and J is TRBJ2-3; TRBD2 matches at 10 bases. V lost 3 bases and J lost 1; bases outside the gene matches: 4. CDR1 and CDR2 (germline): LGHDT, YNNKEL (reference sequence). The CDR3 has 16 residues. The CDR3: CASSQAGLAGTDTQYF. CDR3 coding DNA: TGTGCCAGCAGCCAGGCCGGACTAGCGGGCACAGATACGCAGTATTTT.

The chain has TRBV4-2 and TRBJ1-5, with D possibly matching TRBD1 (5 bases). Germline V CDR1 and CDR2: LGHNA, YNFKEQ. V lost 0 bases and J 4 bases, leaving 10 bases between the germline ends. The CDR3 consists of 15 residues. The DNA of the CDR3 is TGTGCCAGCAGCCAAGAATGGGGCGAGAATCAGCCCCAGCATTTT. Translating it yields CASSQEWGENQPQHF.

The rearrangement links TRBV5-1 to TRBJ2-3, with 7 nucleotides matching TRBD2. Per germline, CDR1 SGHRS and CDR2 YFSETQ. The junction had 8 bases not matched to a gene; V was cut back by 2 bases and J by 5 bases. The CDR3 is 15 residues long. The CDR3 protein is CASSLAGTRGDTQYF. DNA for the CDR3: TGCGCCAGCAGCTTAGCGGGGACTCGCGGAGATACGCAGTATTTT.

This chain joins TRBV13 and TRBJ2-1, with 9 bases lining up with TRBD2. Trimming at V came to 0 bases and at J to 6 bases, leaving 0 bases not matched to a gene. This CDR3 spans 14 amino acids. Looked up from germline, CDR1 is PRHDT and CDR2 is FYEKMQ (reference sequence). Here the CDR3 reads CASSLGRGGNEQFF. CDR3 in DNA: TGTGCCAGCAGCTTAGGGCGGGGGGGCAATGAGCAGTTCTTC.

This chain links TRBV28 with TRBJ1-5; D possibly corresponds to TRBD1 (6 bases). Trimming removed 2 bases at V and 6 bases at J, with 17 bases between. The germline V gene has CDR1 MDHEN and CDR2 SYDVKM. The CDR3 extends over 16 amino acids. The CDR3 spells CASSLKGQGPGQPQHF. The CDR3 DNA reads as TGTGCCAGCAGTTTAAAAGGGCAGGGGCCCGGTCAGCCCCAGCATTTT.

The rearrangement uses TRBV12-3 or TRBV12-4 and TRBJ1-1; D is possibly TRBD1 (5 bases). This CDR3 has 12 amino acids. V dropped 3 bases and J dropped 7 bases, with 9 bases sitting between them. The CDR3 region has the DNA TGTGCCAGCAGTTTGTGGGGGGGTGAAGCTTTCTTT. Translating gives CASSLWGGEAFF.

The CDR3 nucleotides are TGTGCCAGCAGTTTCAAAACAAAGACGAACACCGGGGAGCTGTTTTTT. Its translation: CASSFKTKTNTGELFF. The genes are TRBV28 and TRBJ2-2; D gene unclear. This CDR3 has 16 residues. V gave up 3 bases and J gave up 0 bases, with 11 bases separating them. Germline CDR1 and CDR2: MDHEN and SYDVKM.

This sequence joins TRBV30 and TRBJ2-7; TRBD1 might be the D (5 bases). Germline V gene lookup returns CDR1 GTSNPN and CDR2 SVGIG (reference sequence). The CDR3 covers 13 residues. The V end was cut by 0 bases, the J end by 5 bases, with 11 bases between. The CDR3 region is CAWSVGVGDEQYF. The CDR3 coding sequence is TGTGCCTGGAGTGTAGGGGTAGGAGACGAGCAGTACTTC. The variable domain in full, with the rest retrieved from reference TRBV30 and TRBJ2-7, is SQTIHQWPATLVQPVGSPLSLECTVEGTSNPNLYWYRQAAGRGLQLLFYSVGIGQISSEVPQNLSASRPQDRQFILSSKKLLLSDSGFYLCAWSVGVGDEQYFGPGTRLTVT.

This chain joins TRBV24-1 and TRBJ1-1, with a possible D match to TRBD1 (5 bases). The CDR3 sequence is 12 residues long. The germline V and J ends were trimmed by 8 bases and 7 bases, with 13 bases remaining between them. Per germline, CDR1 KGHDR and CDR2 SFDVKD. CDR3 region: CATNSKGNEAFF. CDR3 sequence (DNA): TGTGCCACCAATTCAAAGGGGAATGAAGCTTTCTTT.

The genes are TRBV15 and TRBJ2-3; D gene ambiguous. The CDR3 spans 13 residues. Germline CDR1 and CDR2: LNHNV and YYDKDF (reference sequence). Deletions cut 0 bases from V and 5 bases from J, with 6 bases between. The chain's CDR3 is CATSRDLRDTQYF. In DNA form, the CDR3 reads TGTGCCACCAGCAGAGATCTCAGAGATACGCAGTATTTT. The whole variable domain, remainder taken from reference TRBV15 and TRBJ2-3, is DAMVIQNPRYQVTQFGKPVTLSCSQTLNHNVMYWYQQKSSQAPKLLFHYYDKDFNNEADTPDNFQSRRPNTSFCFLDIRSPGLGDTAMYLCATSRDLRDTQYFGPGTRLTVL.

The chain is built from TRBV7-6 and TRBJ1-4; 8 bases are a match to TRBD1. This CDR3 has 15 residues. CDR1 SGHVS and CDR2 FNYEAQ come from the germline V gene. J gave up 7 bases and V 2 bases, and 6 bases lay outside the gene matches. CDR3 coding DNA: TGTGCCAGCAGCTTATATAACAGGGGGGCTGAAAAACTGTTTTTT. Its protein product is CASSLYNRGAEKLFF.

The rearrangement links TRBV18 to TRBJ2-1; 7 nucleotides agree with TRBD2. CDR1 and CDR2 from the germline V gene are KGHSH and LQKENI. J lost 10 bases, V lost 3 bases, and 12 bases had no gene match. The CDR3 is 15 residues long. The CDR3 loop reads CASSPLAGNLDEQFF. CDR3 DNA: TGTGCCAGCTCACCCTTAGCGGGCAATCTTGACGAGCAGTTCTTC.

CDR3 residues: CASSFSFTAGTGGFNEQFF. The CDR3 nucleotides read TGTGCCAGCAGTTTCTCATTCACCGCCGGGACAGGGGGTTTCAATGAGCAGTTCTTC. This chain joins TRBV28 and TRBJ2-1; 11 bases agree with TRBD1. Germline V gene data show CDR1 as MDHEN and CDR2 as SYDVKM. The CDR3 consists of 19 residues. The ends lost 3 bases at V and 6 bases at J; junction bases unmatched: 16. The variable domain in full, completed from reference TRBV28 and TRBJ2-1, reads DVKVTQSSRYLVKRTGEKVFLECVQDMDHENMFWYRQDPGLGLRLIYFSYDVKMKEKGDIPEGYSVSREKKERFSLILESASTNQTSMYLCASSFSFTAGTGGFNEQFFGPGTRLTVL.

V usage is TRBV29-1 and J usage is TRBJ1-2; D may be TRBD1 (5 bases). The CDR3 length is 11 residues. Germline V CDR1 and CDR2: SQVTM, ANQGSEA. The V end lost 6 bases, the J end lost 3 bases, and 8 bases lay between the germline ends. The CDR3 spells CSVGGDYGYTF. The CDR3, as DNA: TGCAGCGTGGGAGGGGACTATGGCTACACCTTC.

The chain links TRBV23-1 to TRBJ2-7; D might be TRBD1 (5 bases). TRBV23-1 is filed as an ORF, its function uncertain. The length of the CDR3 is 15 residues. V shed 4 bases and J shed 2 bases, with 15 bases lying between them. The DNA for the CDR3 is TGCGCCAGCAGTCCTATACAGACAGTTACCTACGAGCAGTACTTC. This sequence encodes CASSPIQTVTYEQYF.

V gene TRBV3-1 (or the pseudogene TRBV3-2) combines with J gene TRBJ2-7; TRBD2 aligns across 9 bases. Germline CDR1 LGHDT, CDR2 YNNKEL (reference sequence). CDR3 length equals 15 residues. V lost 0 bases and J lost 4; bases outside the gene matches: 4. The CDR3 DNA is TGTGCCAGCAGCCAAGATCTAGCGGGGTGGTACGAGCAGTACTTC. It translates to CASSQDLAGWYEQYF.

This clone appeared a single time. The chain has TRBV5-6 and TRBJ2-1; maybe TRBD2 (5 bases). Between the trimmed V and J ends, which lost 2 bases and 2 bases, there was a span of 11 bases. In germline, CDR1 is SGHDT, CDR2 YYEEEE. The CDR3 is 15 residues long. Written as DNA, the CDR3 is TGTGCCAGCAGCTTAGTGAGACTAACCTACAATGAGCAGTTCTTC. Residues: CASSLVRLTYNEQFF.

This clone was recorded a few times. The rearrangement uses TRBV7-5 and TRBJ1-6. TRBV7-5 is a pseudogene segment. The length of the CDR3 is 12 residues. CDR3 protein: CARSLDELPLHF. CDR3 bases: TGTGCCAGAAGCTTAGATGAGTTGCCCCTCCACTTT.

The rearrangement uses TRBV28 and TRBJ2-3, with D possibly matching TRBD2 (7 bases). Per germline, CDR1 MDHEN and CDR2 SYDVKM. This CDR3 region has 15 residues. The V and J ends lost 7 bases and 1 base respectively, with 15 bases between them. The CDR3 reads CASTAGGLRTDTQYF. As DNA, the CDR3 is TGTGCCAGCACCGCCGGGGGGCTACGCACAGATACGCAGTATTTT. Combining the CDR3 with reference TRBV28 and TRBJ2-3 gives the whole variable domain DVKVTQSSRYLVKRTGEKVFLECVQDMDHENMFWYRQDPGLGLRLIYFSYDVKMKEKGDIPEGYSVSREKKERFSLILESASTNQTSMYLCASTAGGLRTDTQYFGPGTRLTVL.

The V call is TRBV7-3, the J call TRBJ2-7; TRBD1 is a possible D gene (5 bases). Per germline, CDR1 SGHTA and CDR2 FQGTGA. The CDR3 extends over 14 amino acids. V was shortened by 1 base and J by 1 base, with 8 bases between the two germline ends. The CDR3 reads CASSLNPGSYEQYF. CDR3 sequence (DNA): TGTGCCAGCAGCTTAAATCCAGGGTCCTACGAGCAGTACTTC.

The rearrangement uses TRBV25-1 and TRBJ2-5, with TRBD2 matching 15 bases. The V gene's germline CDR1 is MGHDK and CDR2 SYGVNS. Trimming cost V 4 bases and J 2 bases; bases outside gene matches: 2. The CDR3 has 16 residues. CDR3: CASSAGLAGGQETQYF. Written as DNA, the CDR3 is TGTGCCAGCAGTGCCGGACTAGCGGGGGGGCAAGAGACCCAGTACTTC.

The gene calls are TRBV2 and TRBJ2-3; 10 bases are shared with TRBD2. In germline, CDR1 is SNHLY, CDR2 FYNNEI. V was clipped by 3 bases and J by 10 bases; unmatched bases: 13. This CDR3 is 16 amino acids long. In nucleotides, the CDR3 is TGTGCCAGCAGTGAGGGCCAGCGGGGGGGAGCTGGGGCGCAGTATTTT. Residues: CASSEGQRGGAGAQYF.

CDR3 nucleotide sequence: TGCGCCAGCAGCTTGGTACAGGGGGAAAAACTGTTTTTT. It translates to CASSLVQGEKLFF. The chain carries TRBV5-1 and TRBJ1-4, with 7 bases aligning to TRBD1. Germline assignment: CDR1 SGHRS and CDR2 YFSETQ. The V gene end was trimmed by 0 bases and the J gene end by 8 bases; junction bases not matched to a gene: 1. The CDR3 extends over 13 amino acids.

The V and J genes are TRBV6-4 and TRBJ2-1, with 8 nucleotides matching TRBD1. The CDR3 covers 17 residues. The trim removed 0 bases at V and 4 bases at J, leaving 8 bases unmatched. Germline values: CDR1 MRHNA, CDR2 SNTAGT. CDR3 residues: CASSDSFRTGTYNEQFF. The CDR3 DNA reads as TGTGCCAGCAGTGACTCTTTTCGGACAGGGACATACAATGAGCAGTTCTTC.